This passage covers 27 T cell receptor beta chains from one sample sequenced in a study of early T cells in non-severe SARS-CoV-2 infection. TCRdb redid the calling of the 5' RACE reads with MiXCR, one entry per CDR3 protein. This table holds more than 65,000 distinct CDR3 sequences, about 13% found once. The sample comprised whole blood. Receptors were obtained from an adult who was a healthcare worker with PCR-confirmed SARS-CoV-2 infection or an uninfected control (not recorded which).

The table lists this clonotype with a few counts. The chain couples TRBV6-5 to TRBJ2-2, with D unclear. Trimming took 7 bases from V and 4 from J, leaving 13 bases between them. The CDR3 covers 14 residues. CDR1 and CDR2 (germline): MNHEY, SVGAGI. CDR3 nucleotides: TGTGCCAGCAATGAGGTTGGCCTCACCGGGGAGCTGTTTTTT. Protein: CASNEVGLTGELFF.

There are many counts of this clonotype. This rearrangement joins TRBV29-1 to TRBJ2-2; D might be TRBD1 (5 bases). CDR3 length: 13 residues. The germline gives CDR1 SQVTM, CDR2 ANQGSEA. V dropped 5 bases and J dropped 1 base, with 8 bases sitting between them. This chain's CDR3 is CSVRTQNTGELFF. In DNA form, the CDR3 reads TGCAGCGTTAGGACACAGAACACCGGGGAGCTGTTTTTT.

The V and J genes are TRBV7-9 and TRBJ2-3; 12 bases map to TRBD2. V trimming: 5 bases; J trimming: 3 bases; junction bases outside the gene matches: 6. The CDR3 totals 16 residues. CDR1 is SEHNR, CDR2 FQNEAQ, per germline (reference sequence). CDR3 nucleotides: TGTGCCAGCAGCATACTACTAGCGGGAGGTACAGATACGCAGTATTTT. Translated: CASSILLAGGTDTQYF.

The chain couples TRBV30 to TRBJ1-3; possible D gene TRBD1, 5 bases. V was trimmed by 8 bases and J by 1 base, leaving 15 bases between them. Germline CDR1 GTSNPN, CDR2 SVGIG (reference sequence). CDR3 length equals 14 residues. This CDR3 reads CAAGRLVSGNTIYF. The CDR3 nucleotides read TGTGCCGCGGGACGGCTTGTTTCTGGAAACACCATATATTTT.

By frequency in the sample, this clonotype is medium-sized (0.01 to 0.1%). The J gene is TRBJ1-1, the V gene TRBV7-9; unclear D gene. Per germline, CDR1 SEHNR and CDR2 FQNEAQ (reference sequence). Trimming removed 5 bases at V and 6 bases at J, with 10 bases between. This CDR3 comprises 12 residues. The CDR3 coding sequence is TGTGCCAGCAGCCACCAGTCCGCTGAAGCTTTCTTT. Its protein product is CASSHQSAEAFF.

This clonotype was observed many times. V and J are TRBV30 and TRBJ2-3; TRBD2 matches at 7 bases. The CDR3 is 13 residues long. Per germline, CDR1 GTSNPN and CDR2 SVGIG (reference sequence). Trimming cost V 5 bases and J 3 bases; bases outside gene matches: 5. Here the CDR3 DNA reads TGTGCCTGGGGACTAGGAAGAACAGATACGCAGTATTTT. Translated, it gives CAWGLGRTDTQYF.

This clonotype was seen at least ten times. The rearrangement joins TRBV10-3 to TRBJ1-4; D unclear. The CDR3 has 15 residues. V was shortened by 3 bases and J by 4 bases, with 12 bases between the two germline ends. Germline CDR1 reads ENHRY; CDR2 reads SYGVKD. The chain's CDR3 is CAISDPGNLNEKLFF. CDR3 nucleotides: TGTGCCATCAGTGACCCAGGAAACCTTAATGAAAAACTGTTTTTT.

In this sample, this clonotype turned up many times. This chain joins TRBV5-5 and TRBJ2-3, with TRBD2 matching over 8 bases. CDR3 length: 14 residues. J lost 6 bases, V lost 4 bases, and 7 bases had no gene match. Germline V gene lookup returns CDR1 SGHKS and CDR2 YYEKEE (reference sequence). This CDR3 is CASSRGGAGDTQYF. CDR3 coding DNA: TGTGCCAGCAGCCGGGGGGGCGCAGGGGATACGCAGTATTTT.

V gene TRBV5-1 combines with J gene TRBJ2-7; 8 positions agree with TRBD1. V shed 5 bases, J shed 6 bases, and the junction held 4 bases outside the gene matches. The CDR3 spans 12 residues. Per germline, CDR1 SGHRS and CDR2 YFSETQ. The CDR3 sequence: CASRAGGSEQYF. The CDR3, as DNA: TGCGCCAGCAGGGCAGGGGGCAGCGAGCAGTACTTC.

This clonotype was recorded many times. The chain's CDR3 is CASSLVPVLGYGYTF. In DNA form, the CDR3 reads TGTGCCAGCAGCTTGGTTCCAGTTTTAGGCTATGGCTACACCTTC. This chain joins TRBV5-5 and TRBJ1-2; no clear D. CDR1 is SGHKS, CDR2 YYEKEE, per germline (reference sequence). The CDR3 length is 15 residues. Trimming left V 0 bases short and J 4 bases short, with 13 bases between.

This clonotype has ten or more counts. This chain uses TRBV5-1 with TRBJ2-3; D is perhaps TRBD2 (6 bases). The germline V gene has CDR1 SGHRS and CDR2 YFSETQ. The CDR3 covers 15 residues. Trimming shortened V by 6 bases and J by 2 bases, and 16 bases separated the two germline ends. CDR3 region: CASTVFGGPTDTQYF. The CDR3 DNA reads TGCGCCAGCACCGTCTTCGGGGGTCCCACAGATACGCAGTATTTT.

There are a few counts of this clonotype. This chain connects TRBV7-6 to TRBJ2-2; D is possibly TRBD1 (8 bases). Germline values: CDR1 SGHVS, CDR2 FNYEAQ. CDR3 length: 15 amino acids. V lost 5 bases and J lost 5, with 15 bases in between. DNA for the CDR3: TGTGCCAGCAGCAGAACACAGGGGGGGACCGGGGAGCTGTTTTTT. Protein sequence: CASSRTQGGTGELFF. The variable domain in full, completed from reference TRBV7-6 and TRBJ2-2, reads GAGVSQSPRYKVTKRGQDVALRCDPISGHVSLYWYRQALGQGPEFLTYFNYEAQQDKSGLPNDRFSAERPEGSISTLTIQRTEQRDSAMYRCASSRTQGGTGELFFGEGSRLTVL.

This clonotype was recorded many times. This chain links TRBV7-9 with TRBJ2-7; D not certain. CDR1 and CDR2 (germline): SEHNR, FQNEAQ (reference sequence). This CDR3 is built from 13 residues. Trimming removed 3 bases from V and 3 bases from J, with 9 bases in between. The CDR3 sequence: CASSFGPNYEQYF. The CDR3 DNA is TGTGCCAGCAGCTTCGGCCCGAACTACGAGCAGTACTTC.

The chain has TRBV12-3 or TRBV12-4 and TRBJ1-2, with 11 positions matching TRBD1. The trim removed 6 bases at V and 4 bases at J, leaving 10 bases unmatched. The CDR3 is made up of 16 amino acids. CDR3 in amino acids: CASSTFGTGGVYGYTF. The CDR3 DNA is TGTGCCAGCAGCACTTTCGGGACAGGGGGAGTCTATGGCTACACCTTC.

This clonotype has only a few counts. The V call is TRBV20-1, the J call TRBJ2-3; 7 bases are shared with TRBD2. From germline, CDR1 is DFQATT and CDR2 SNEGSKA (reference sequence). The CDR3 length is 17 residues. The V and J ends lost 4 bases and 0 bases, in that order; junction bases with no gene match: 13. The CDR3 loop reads CSAIFFLWRESTDTQYF. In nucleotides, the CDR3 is TGCAGTGCTATTTTTTTTTTGTGGCGGGAGAGCACAGATACGCAGTATTTT.

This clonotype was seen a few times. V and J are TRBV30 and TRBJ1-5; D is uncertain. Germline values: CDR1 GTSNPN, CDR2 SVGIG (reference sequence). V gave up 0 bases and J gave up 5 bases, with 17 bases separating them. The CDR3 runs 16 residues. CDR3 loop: CAWSVQPAVPYQPQHF. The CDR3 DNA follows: TGTGCCTGGAGTGTACAGCCTGCAGTGCCCTATCAGCCCCAGCATTTT. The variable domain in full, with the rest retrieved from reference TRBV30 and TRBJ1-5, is SQTIHQWPATLVQPVGSPLSLECTVEGTSNPNLYWYRQAAGRGLQLLFYSVGIGQISSEVPQNLSASRPQDRQFILSSKKLLLSDSGFYLCAWSVQPAVPYQPQHFGDGTRLSIL.

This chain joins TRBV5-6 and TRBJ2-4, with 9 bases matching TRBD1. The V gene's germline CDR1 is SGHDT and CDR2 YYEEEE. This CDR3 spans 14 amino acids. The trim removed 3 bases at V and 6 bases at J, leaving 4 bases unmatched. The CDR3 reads CASSWGTGLNIQYF. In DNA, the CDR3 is TGTGCCAGCAGCTGGGGGACAGGGTTAAACATTCAGTACTTC.

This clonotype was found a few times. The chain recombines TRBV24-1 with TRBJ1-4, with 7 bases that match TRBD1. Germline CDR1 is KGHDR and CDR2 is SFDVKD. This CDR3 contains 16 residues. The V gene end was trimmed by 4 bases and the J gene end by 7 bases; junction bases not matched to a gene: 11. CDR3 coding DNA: TGTGCCACCAGTGAACCGCGACAGGGATTCGGTGAAAAACTGTTTTTT. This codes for CATSEPRQGFGEKLFF.

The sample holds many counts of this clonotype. CDR3 sequence reads: CASTWGLAGESDEQFF. The CDR3 nucleotides are TGTGCCAGCACCTGGGGACTAGCGGGAGAAAGCGATGAGCAGTTCTTC. The chain carries TRBV5-6 and TRBJ2-1; 14 bases line up with TRBD2. The J segment lost 8 bases and the V segment lost 6 bases, leaving 10 bases of the junction unmatched. Germline V gene data show CDR1 as SGHDT and CDR2 as YYEEEE. The CDR3 has 16 residues. Combining the CDR3 with reference TRBV5-6 and TRBJ2-1 gives the whole variable domain DAGVTQSPTHLIKTRGQQVTLRCSPKSGHDTVSWYQQALGQGPQFIFQYYEEEERQRGNFPDRFSGHQFPNYSSELNVNALLLGDSALYLCASTWGLAGESDEQFFGPGTRLTVL.

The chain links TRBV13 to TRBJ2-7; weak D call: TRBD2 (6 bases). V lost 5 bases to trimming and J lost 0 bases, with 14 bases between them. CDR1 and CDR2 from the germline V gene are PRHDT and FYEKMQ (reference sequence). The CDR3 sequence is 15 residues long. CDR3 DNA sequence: TGTGCCAGCAGCGCCTATCGGGGGTTCTCCTACGAGCAGTACTTC. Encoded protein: CASSAYRGFSYEQYF.

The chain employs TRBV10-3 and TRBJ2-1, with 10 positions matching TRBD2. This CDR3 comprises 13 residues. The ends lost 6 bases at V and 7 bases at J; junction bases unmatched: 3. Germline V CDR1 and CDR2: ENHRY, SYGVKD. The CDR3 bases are TGTGCCATCAGGGGACTAGCGAATAATGAGCAGTTCTTC. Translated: CAIRGLANNEQFF.

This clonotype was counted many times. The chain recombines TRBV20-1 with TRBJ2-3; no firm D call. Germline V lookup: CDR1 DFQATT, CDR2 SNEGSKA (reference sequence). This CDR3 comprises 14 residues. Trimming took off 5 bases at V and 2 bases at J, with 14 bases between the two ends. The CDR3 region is CSASGWAYTDTQYF. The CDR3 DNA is TGCAGTGCTTCCGGATGGGCCTACACAGATACGCAGTATTTT.

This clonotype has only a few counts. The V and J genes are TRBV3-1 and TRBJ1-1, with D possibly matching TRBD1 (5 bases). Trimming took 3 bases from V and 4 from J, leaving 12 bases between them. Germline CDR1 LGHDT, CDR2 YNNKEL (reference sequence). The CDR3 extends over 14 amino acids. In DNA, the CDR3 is TGTGCCAGCAGCCACAGGGACCCCGGCACTGAAGCTTTCTTT. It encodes CASSHRDPGTEAFF.

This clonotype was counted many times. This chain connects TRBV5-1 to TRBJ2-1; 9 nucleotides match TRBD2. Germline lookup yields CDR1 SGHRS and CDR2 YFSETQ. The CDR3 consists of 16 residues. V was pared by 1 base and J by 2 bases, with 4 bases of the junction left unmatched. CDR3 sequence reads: CASSLLASGAYNEQFF. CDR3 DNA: TGCGCCAGCAGCTTGTTGGCTAGCGGGGCCTACAATGAGCAGTTCTTC.

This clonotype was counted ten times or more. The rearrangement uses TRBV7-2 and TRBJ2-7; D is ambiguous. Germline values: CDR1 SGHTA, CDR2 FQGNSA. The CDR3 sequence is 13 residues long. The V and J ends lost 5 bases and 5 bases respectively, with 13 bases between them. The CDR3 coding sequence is TGTGCCAGCAGCGAGCAGGTTCCTGACGAGCAGTACTTC. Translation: CASSEQVPDEQYF. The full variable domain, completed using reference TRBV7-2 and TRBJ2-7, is GAGVSQSPSNKVTEKGKDVELRCDPISGHTALYWYRQSLGQGLEFLIYFQGNSAPDKSGLPSDRFSAERTGGSVSTLTIQRTQQEDSAVYLCASSEQVPDEQYFGPGTRLTVT.

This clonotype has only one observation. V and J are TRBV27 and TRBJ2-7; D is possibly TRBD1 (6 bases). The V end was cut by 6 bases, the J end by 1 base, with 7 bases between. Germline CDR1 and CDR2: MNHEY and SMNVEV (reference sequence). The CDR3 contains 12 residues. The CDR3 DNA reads TGTGCCAGCAGGGGGGCGTCCTACGAGCAGTACTTC. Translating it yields CASRGASYEQYF.

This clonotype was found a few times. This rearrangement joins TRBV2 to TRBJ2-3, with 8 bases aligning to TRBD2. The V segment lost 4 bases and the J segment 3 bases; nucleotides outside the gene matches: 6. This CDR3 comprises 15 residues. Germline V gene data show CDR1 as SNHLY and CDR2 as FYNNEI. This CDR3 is CASSVTGGRTDTQYF. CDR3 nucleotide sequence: TGTGCCAGCAGTGTTACGGGGGGGAGGACAGATACGCAGTATTTT.